The clone carrying this T cell receptor beta chain was observed a few times. Germline V gene sequence: CDR1 SGHRS, CDR2 YFSETQ. Deletions cut 0 bases from V and 5 bases from J, with 14 bases between. CDR3 length: 15 amino acids. This sample is drawn from a study of blood T cell repertoires in COVID-19. Study overall: Whether acute or convalescent, the COVID-19 samples came from the United States, Italy and Spain.

In the authors' workflow: From reference gene primer amplification, estimates of nucleated cell counts were derived. Profiling relied on immunoSEQ multiplex PCR, and the TCRdb table lists in-frame clones only, not all of them. That table gives V, J and clone size, and the DNA gave D and trimming. The repertoire holds about 230,000 clones, 85% seen once, with approximately 5% in the top ten. In Seattle, patients joined the study during active infection and were tracked longitudinally. J is TRBJ2-5 and V is TRBV5-1, with D possibly matching TRBD2 (6 bases). What was sequenced was peripheral blood. The receptor comes from a man aged 45-65 years with COVID-19, enrolled during active disease. CDR3 nucleotide sequence: TGCGCCAGCAGCTTGGGACGGGGGTCCGGGGAGACCCAGTACTTC. Amino acids: CASSLGRGSGETQYF.